The 21 T cell receptor beta chains given below trace back to one sample, sequenced in a study of blood T cell repertoires in COVID-19 (TCRdb year 2020). To prepare the library, the immunoSEQ multiplex PCR assay was applied. TCRdb took this table from immuneACCESS and kept in-frame rearrangements with V and J called. Such tables lack part of the clones; where checked against another copy, unresolved V genes explain under half of the gap, and the rest is unexplained. The sample contains 75,000 to 90,000 clones, roughly 89% of them found a single time. Of the sample, under 2.5% is held by the ten largest clones. Sequenced material: peripheral blood. The receptor source for this set is a woman in her fifties or sixties in a cohort sampled during active COVID-19.

This clone has ten or more counts. The genes are TRBV2 and TRBJ2-7; no reliable D call. Germline V CDR1 and CDR2: SNHLY, FYNNEI. Trimming shortened V by 5 bases and J by 3 bases, and 14 bases separated the two germline ends. CDR3 size: 14 residues. The CDR3 protein is CASSSPGRDYEQYF. The CDR3 nucleotides are TGTGCCAGCAGTTCCCCGGGTAGAGACTACGAGCAGTACTTC.

This chain joins TRBV7-9 and TRBJ2-7, with D unclear. V was shortened by 4 bases and J by 5 bases, with 6 bases between the two germline ends. Germline V lookup: CDR1 SEHNR, CDR2 FQNEAQ (reference sequence). The CDR3 is 11 amino acids. The CDR3 protein is CASSSSDEQYF. The DNA for the CDR3 is TGTGCCAGCAGCTCGTCCGACGAGCAGTACTTC.

The chain uses TRBV19 and TRBJ1-4, with TRBD1 matching 7 bases. The CDR3 has 15 residues. CDR1 is LNHDA, CDR2 SQIVND, per germline (reference sequence). Unmatched junction bases numbered 7, after V lost 2 bases and J lost 7 bases. The CDR3 DNA is TGTGCCAGTAGTATAAGGGACAGTTCTAGTGAAAAACTGTTTTTT. This translates into CASSIRDSSSEKLFF.

This rearrangement joins TRBV5-4 to TRBJ2-3, with 14 bases identical to TRBD2. V dropped 2 bases and J dropped 5; count of bases not matched to a gene: 4. CDR3 size: 16 residues. The germline V gene has CDR1 SGHNT and CDR2 YYREEE (reference sequence). The CDR3 nucleotides are TGTGCCAGCAGCTTTCGACTAGCGGGGGGGCGAGATACGCAGTATTTT. Amino acids: CASSFRLAGGRDTQYF. The full variable domain, its missing parts supplied by reference TRBV5-4 and TRBJ2-3, is ETGVTQSPTHLIKTRGQQVTLRCSSQSGHNTVSWYQQALGQGPQFIFQYYREEENGRGNFPPRFSGLQFPNYSSELNVNALELDDSALYLCASSFRLAGGRDTQYFGPGTRLTVL.

This clone turned up a few times. This chain joins TRBV18 and TRBJ2-1; D call uncertain. The CDR3 sequence is 14 residues long. CDR1 and CDR2 (germline): KGHSH, LQKENI. Trimming stripped 8 bases from V and 0 bases from J, with 11 bases between. This CDR3 reads CASITSGSYNEQFF. CDR3 nucleotide sequence: TGTGCCAGCATCACCTCGGGCTCCTACAATGAGCAGTTCTTC.

The chain has TRBV7-9 and TRBJ1-3; D unresolved. Trimming left V 5 bases short and J 0 bases short, with 14 bases between. Germline CDR1 is SEHNR and CDR2 is FQNEAQ (reference sequence). CDR3 length: 16 amino acids. The CDR3, as DNA: TGTGCCAGCAGCGCCTTGGCACAAGTCTCTGGAAACACCATATATTTT. Amino acid sequence: CASSALAQVSGNTIYF.

In DNA, the CDR3 is TGTGCCAGCAGCTTAGGTAGGGGAGGCGAGCAGTACTTC. Translation gives CASSLGRGGEQYF. J is TRBJ2-7 and V is TRBV11-2; tentative D call: TRBD2 (6 bases). V lost 1 base and J 6 bases, leaving 10 bases between the germline ends. Looked up from germline, CDR1 is SGHAT and CDR2 is FQNNGV. This CDR3 region has 13 residues.

The V call is TRBV10-3, the J call TRBJ1-2, with D hard to call. CDR1 and CDR2 from the germline V gene are ENHRY and SYGVKD. Trimming left V 0 bases short and J 0 bases short, with 8 bases between. The CDR3 is 15 amino acids. The chain's CDR3 is CAISESTGTNYGYTF. CDR3 sequence (DNA): TGTGCCATCAGTGAGTCAACCGGTACTAACTATGGCTACACCTTC.

The CDR3 loop reads CASSQYGETQYF. DNA for the CDR3: TGTGCCAGCAGCCAATACGGGGAGACCCAGTACTTC. V usage is TRBV3-1 (or the pseudogene TRBV3-2) and J usage is TRBJ2-5; no clear D gene. The CDR3 length is 12 residues. The ends were cut back, 2 bases at V and 5 bases at J, with 6 bases in the middle. Per germline, CDR1 LGHDT and CDR2 YNNKEL (reference sequence).

The chain is built from TRBV28 and TRBJ2-6; D is ambiguous. Between the trimmed V and J ends, which lost 3 bases and 0 bases, there was a span of 9 bases. CDR1 is MDHEN, CDR2 SYDVKM, per germline. The CDR3 sequence is 16 residues long. The CDR3 sequence: CASSFPADSGANVLTF. As DNA, the CDR3 is TGTGCCAGCAGTTTCCCGGCGGACTCTGGGGCCAACGTCCTGACTTTC.

The chain has TRBV5-4 and TRBJ2-6; possibly TRBD2 for D (5 bases). V was clipped by 4 bases and J by 1 base, with 9 bases between them. CDR3 size: 15 residues. Germline assignment: CDR1 SGHNT and CDR2 YYREEE (reference sequence). CDR3 in amino acids: CASSPGRSGANVLTF. For the CDR3, the DNA is TGTGCCAGCAGCCCGGGAAGGTCTGGGGCCAACGTCCTGACTTTC. Drawing the rest from reference TRBV5-4 and TRBJ2-6, the complete variable domain is ETGVTQSPTHLIKTRGQQVTLRCSSQSGHNTVSWYQQALGQGPQFIFQYYREEENGRGNFPPRFSGLQFPNYSSELNVNALELDDSALYLCASSPGRSGANVLTFGAGSRLTVL.

The chain is built from TRBV21-1 and TRBJ2-7; the table's D call, TRBD1, has no DNA check behind it. TRBV21-1 is recorded as a pseudogene. CDR3 length: 15 residues. The CDR3 DNA is TGTGCCAGCAGCAACCCAGACAGGGCCGCCTACGAGCAGTACTTC. Its protein is CASSNPDRAAYEQYF.

The CDR3 coding sequence is TGCAGCTCTTCATCCTTCGAGTCCTACAATGAGCAGTTCTTC. It translates to CSSSSFESYNEQFF. The V call is TRBV29-1, the J call TRBJ2-1; D uncertain. Germline CDR1 and CDR2: SQVTM and ANQGSEA. Trimming removed 8 bases at V and 1 base at J, with 15 bases between. This CDR3 comprises 14 residues.

The chain uses TRBV7-8 and TRBJ2-7, with a tentative D call TRBD2 (5 bases). The CDR3 totals 14 residues. Germline CDR1 reads SGHVS; CDR2 reads FQNEAQ. Trimming shortened V by 1 base and J by 6 bases, and 13 bases separated the two germline ends. The CDR3 protein is CASSLEPGSSEQYF. CDR3 sequence (DNA): TGTGCCAGCAGCTTAGAACCGGGGTCGAGCGAGCAGTACTTC.

The chain has TRBV19 and TRBJ2-2; D is uncertain. V dropped 9 bases and J dropped 5 bases, with 7 bases sitting between them. The CDR3 spans 11 residues. Germline V gene lookup returns CDR1 LNHDA and CDR2 SQIVND (reference sequence). CDR3 sequence: CASPRTGELFF. Here the CDR3 DNA reads TGTGCCAGCCCGCGGACCGGGGAGCTGTTTTTT. The full variable domain, rest sourced from reference TRBV19 and TRBJ2-2, is DGGITQSPKYLFRKEGQNVTLSCEQNLNHDAMYWYRQDPGQGLRLIYYSQIVNDFQKGDIAEGYSVSREKKESFPLTVTSAQKNPTAFYLCASPRTGELFFGEGSRLTVL.

The chain employs TRBV3-1 (or the pseudogene TRBV3-2) and TRBJ1-1; D gene uncertain. With 0 bases removed from V and 0 bases from J, the gap between germline ends came to 8 bases. This CDR3 is built from 15 residues. The germline V gene encodes CDR1 LGHDT and CDR2 YNNKEL (reference sequence). In DNA form, the CDR3 reads TGTGCCAGCAGCCAAGATCCCGCAGTGAACACTGAAGCTTTCTTT. Residues: CASSQDPAVNTEAFF.

This clone is deemed medium-sized. This chain links TRBV28 with TRBJ1-4, with 9 bases matching TRBD1. The CDR3 extends over 15 amino acids. Germline loops: CDR1 MDHEN, CDR2 SYDVKM. V gave up 3 bases and J gave up 5 bases; unmatched junction bases: 4. DNA of the CDR3: TGTGCCAGCAGTTTTACAGGGGGCCCCAATGAAAAACTGTTTTTT. Amino acid sequence: CASSFTGGPNEKLFF.

This chain connects TRBV28 to TRBJ2-2; the D is unclear. Germline CDR1 reads MDHEN; CDR2 reads SYDVKM. The CDR3 covers 17 residues. Trimming removed 2 bases at V and 0 bases at J, with 13 bases between. CDR3 region: CASSLGLLVPNTGELFF. The DNA for the CDR3 is TGTGCCAGCAGTTTAGGCCTTCTTGTACCGAACACCGGGGAGCTGTTTTTT.

The chain uses TRBV2 and TRBJ2-3; D remains ambiguous. Trimming removed 0 bases at V and 0 bases at J, with 4 bases between. The CDR3 loop spans 14 amino acids. Looked up from germline, CDR1 is SNHLY and CDR2 is FYNNEI. The CDR3 bases are TGTGCCAGCAGTGAAGCACTAAGCACAGATACGCAGTATTTT. Residues: CASSEALSTDTQYF.

In its sample, this clone was seen a few times. V usage is TRBV4-2 and J usage is TRBJ1-2; 9 positions agree with TRBD1. Germline V gene sequence: CDR1 LGHNA, CDR2 YNFKEQ. J was trimmed by 14 bases and V by 1 base; bases with no gene match: 5. CDR3 length: 12 amino acids. Here the CDR3 reads CASSQAGQGGTF. The CDR3 bases are TGTGCCAGCAGCCAAGCGGGACAGGGTGGAACCTTC.

The chain couples TRBV18 to TRBJ2-1; TRBD1 is a possible D gene (6 bases). Germline V CDR1 and CDR2: KGHSH, LQKENI. Trimming cost V 5 bases and J 7 bases, with 21 bases left between them. CDR3 size: 16 residues. CDR3 sequence reads: CASSILGAQGRNEQFF. The CDR3 DNA sequence: TGTGCCAGCTCAATTCTCGGGGCCCAGGGGCGGAATGAGCAGTTCTTC.